This note documents a single T cell receptor (beta chain) sequence. The data stem from a study of blood T cell repertoires in COVID-19. At the level of the study: Collection of acute and convalescent COVID-19 samples took place in the United States, Italy and Spain.

The CDR3 has 13 residues. J gave up 7 bases and V 3 bases, and 3 bases lay outside the gene matches. CDR1 and CDR2 from the germline V gene are MNHEY and SVGAGI. Participant ages covered about 18 to 90 years across 24 US areas. Assay used: immunoSEQ multiplex PCR; TCRdb lists only in-frame clones, some missing. This sample has 300,000 to 400,000 clones, with approximately 90% found just once. The clonotype comes from a woman in her 30s with acute COVID-19. Input material: PBMCs or T cells enriched from blood (not recorded which). The chain has TRBV6-5 and TRBJ1-2; 9 bases line up with TRBD1. The CDR3 bases are TGTGCCAGCAGTTATACAGGGGGCTTTGGCTACACCTTC. Protein sequence: CASSYTGGFGYTF.